This passage covers 12 T cell receptor beta chains from one sample sequenced in a study of Tregs in tolerant kidney transplant recipients. The assay was immunoSEQ multiplex PCR, and TCRdb's table has in-frame clones only and misses some. The sample has around 19,000 clones; about four fifths are singletons. The specimen was Tregs from blood. The receptor source for this set is a human donor in good health.

The V gene is TRBV11-3, the J gene TRBJ2-5; 9 nucleotides agree with TRBD1. J gave up 1 base and V 7 bases, and 1 base lay outside the gene matches. The CDR3 is 13 residues long. The germline CDR1 and CDR2 sequences are SGHNT and YENEEA. This CDR3 reads CASTQGAQETQYF. The CDR3 coding sequence is TGTGCCAGCACACAGGGGGCCCAAGAGACCCAGTACTTC.

In this sample, this clone turned up a few times. The gene calls are TRBV9 and TRBJ2-2; 7 bases line up with TRBD2. The ends lost 3 bases at V and 7 bases at J; junction bases unmatched: 9. Germline CDR1 reads SGDLS; CDR2 reads YYNGEE. The CDR3 loop spans 15 amino acids. CDR3 nucleotides: TGTGCCAGCAGCGCTAGAAGCGGGAATGTCGGGGAGCTGTTTTTT. Protein sequence: CASSARSGNVGELFF.

The chain is built from TRBV7-4 and TRBJ2-7; 7 positions match TRBD2. This CDR3 is 16 amino acids long. With 5 bases clipped from V and 2 bases from J, the junction kept 12 bases outside the gene matches. The germline V gene has CDR1 SGHVT and CDR2 SQSDAQ. The CDR3 region is CASSPGLGSRAYEQYF. Written as DNA, the CDR3 is TGTGCCAGCAGCCCAGGACTAGGGAGTAGGGCCTACGAGCAGTACTTC.

This clone was detected a few times. This chain connects TRBV9 to TRBJ2-5, with 9 bases identical to TRBD1. Per the germline V gene, CDR1 is SGDLS and CDR2 is YYNGEE. The CDR3 covers 14 residues. The junction had 6 bases not matched to a gene; V was cut back by 4 bases and J by 5 bases. In nucleotides, the CDR3 is TGTGCCAGCAGCAGGGGACAGGGAAGGGAGACCCAGTACTTC. Encoded protein: CASSRGQGRETQYF.

The gene calls are TRBV6-5 and TRBJ1-1; perhaps TRBD1 as D (5 bases). The CDR3 is made up of 15 amino acids. Germline assignment: CDR1 MNHEY and CDR2 SVGAGI. V was clipped by 0 bases and J by 0 bases, with 8 bases between them. This CDR3 is CASSYSGTVNTEAFF. CDR3 nucleotide sequence: TGTGCCAGCAGTTACTCCGGGACGGTGAACACTGAAGCTTTCTTT.

This chain joins TRBV29-1 and TRBJ1-1, with D perhaps matching TRBD1 (5 bases). Trimming removed 2 bases at V and 0 bases at J, with 10 bases between. Germline V gene sequence: CDR1 SQVTM, CDR2 ANQGSEA. The CDR3 loop spans 14 amino acids. The CDR3 loop reads CSVEWGVVNTEAFF. The CDR3 DNA follows: TGCAGCGTTGAATGGGGGGTCGTGAACACTGAAGCTTTCTTT.

V is TRBV13 and J is TRBJ2-1; 8 bases are shared with TRBD1. The CDR3 is 17 amino acids. The V and J ends lost 4 bases and 3 bases, in that order; junction bases with no gene match: 11. Germline loops: CDR1 PRHDT, CDR2 FYEKMQ (reference sequence). Written as DNA, the CDR3 is TGTGCCAGCAGCTCCGACAGGGGAAGACGGGACTACAATGAGCAGTTCTTC. It encodes CASSSDRGRRDYNEQFF. The full variable domain, completed using reference TRBV13 and TRBJ2-1, is AAGVIQSPRHLIKEKRETATLKCYPIPRHDTVYWYQQGPGQDPQFLISFYEKMQSDKGSIPDRFSAQQFSDYHSELNMSSLELGDSALYFCASSSDRGRRDYNEQFFGPGTRLTVL.

This clone has a single count. The V call is TRBV7-2, the J call TRBJ2-1; 10 nucleotides agree with TRBD2. V trimming: 5 bases; J trimming: 7 bases; junction bases outside the gene matches: 8. CDR3 length: 15 amino acids. Germline V gene sequence: CDR1 SGHTA, CDR2 FQGNSA. The CDR3 region is CASSDSGGSRNEQFF. The CDR3 region has the DNA TGTGCCAGCAGCGATAGCGGGGGGAGCCGGAATGAGCAGTTCTTC.

The rearrangement joins TRBV4-1 to TRBJ2-1, with TRBD2 matching 8 bases. In germline, CDR1 is MGHRA, CDR2 YSYEKL. The CDR3 has 16 residues. The ends lost 3 bases at V and 4 bases at J; junction bases unmatched: 8. CDR3 sequence (DNA): TGCGCCAGCAGCCATCCCGCTAGCGGGTCTTACAATGAGCAGTTCTTC. Translating it yields CASSHPASGSYNEQFF.

J is TRBJ1-2 and V is TRBV6-5; TRBD1 is a possible D gene (6 bases). Germline V gives CDR1 MNHEY, CDR2 SVGAGI. CDR3 length: 15 amino acids. V dropped 7 bases and J dropped 4 bases, with 19 bases sitting between them. This chain's CDR3 is CASTPLTTGRYGYTF. The DNA of the CDR3 is TGTGCCAGCACCCCTCTTACGACAGGACGCTATGGCTACACCTTC.

The gene calls are TRBV4-2 and TRBJ2-7, with D tentatively TRBD1 (5 bases). Germline-derived CDR1 and CDR2 are LGHNA and YNFKEQ. This CDR3 is built from 17 residues. V lost 3 bases and J 1 base, leaving 19 bases between the germline ends. The CDR3 reads CASSQTKTVARSYEQYF. For the CDR3, the DNA is TGTGCCAGCAGCCAGACGAAGACAGTTGCTAGGTCCTACGAGCAGTACTTC.

V gene TRBV7-2 combines with J gene TRBJ2-1, with 13 bases lining up with TRBD2. Germline V gives CDR1 SGHTA, CDR2 FQGNSA. This CDR3 is built from 16 residues. V lost 0 bases and J lost 4; bases outside the gene matches: 0. The CDR3 nucleotides read TGTGCCAGCAGCTTAGCGGGACTAGCGGGGTACAATGAGCAGTTCTTC. It specifies CASSLAGLAGYNEQFF.